Listed below are T cell receptor beta chains from one sample, sequenced in a study of T cells after yellow fever vaccination. Each CDR3 protein is one row after TCRdb ran MiXCR on the 5' RACE reads. The sample includes hundreds of thousands of distinct CDR3 sequences, 10% to 15% of them seen just once. The source material was PBMCs, sampled on the day of the yellow fever booster vaccination. Receptors were obtained from a man aged 30 to 39 who received the YFV17D yellow fever vaccine. Each CDR3 is given with its conserved first and last residue. The D gene is left open where the match is weak. Where a row states a size, it is once, few, many or the class of an expanded clone; other rows omit it.

J	D	V	size	DNA	CDR3
TRBJ2-7	TRBD2	TRBV20-1	-	TGCAGTGCTGCCCCGGGGACTAGCGGGAGGGCTGAGCAGTACTTC	CSAAPGTSGRAEQYF
TRBJ1-1	TRBD1	TRBV5-4	-	TGTGCCAGCAGCTCCCCGGGGACAGAGAACACTGAAGCTTTCTTT	CASSSPGTENTEAFF
TRBJ2-1	-	TRBV6-5	once	TGTGCCAGCAGTTACTCGACCGGCCTGCGGGATGAGCAGTTCTTC	CASSYSTGLRDEQFF
TRBJ1-1	-	TRBV5-1	few	TGCGCCAGCACCGGGGACAATGAAGCTTTCTTT	CASTGDNEAFF
TRBJ2-5	TRBD2	TRBV7-9	many	TGTGCCAGCAGCGCCGGAGCTCTAGCGGAACAAGAGACCCAGTACTTC	CASSAGALAEQETQYF
TRBJ2-3	TRBD2	TRBV9	-	TGTGCCAGCAGCGTAGGGACCACTAGCGGGAGGGAGTTGGCAGATACGCAGTATTTT	CASSVGTTSGRELADTQYF
TRBJ2-7	-	TRBV5-1	many	TGCGCCAGCAGCTTGCAGGAGCCCTACGAGCAGTACTTC	CASSLQEPYEQYF
TRBJ2-1	-	TRBV3-1	few	TGTGCCAGCAGCCAAGGACTCGACCAATCTGAGCAGTTCTTC	CASSQGLDQSEQFF
TRBJ1-2	TRBD1	TRBV9	-	TGTGCCAGCAGCGATCACCGGACAGGGATTAACTATGGCTACACCTTC	CASSDHRTGINYGYTF
TRBJ2-2	TRBD2	TRBV7-2	-	TGTGCCAGCCGGGGGACTAGCGGGAAAACCGGGGAGCTGTTTTTT	CASRGTSGKTGELFF
TRBJ2-7	TRBD2	TRBV7-9	few	TGTGCCAGCAGCCGCGGGGGGGACAGCCGCTACGAGCAGTACTTC	CASSRGGDSRYEQYF
TRBJ2-2	-	TRBV9	-	TGTGCCAGCAGCGCCGAAACAGGGAGACCCGGGGAGCTGTTTTTT	CASSAETGRPGELFF
TRBJ2-7	TRBD2	TRBV7-3	-	TGTGCCAGCAGCGCCTGGGGCGGGAGGTCGGGAGAGCAGTACTTC	CASSAWGGRSGEQYF
TRBJ2-1	-	TRBV19	-	TGTGCCAGTATGGACCCCTCGTTTGGACACAATGAGCAGTTCTTC	CASMDPSFGHNEQFF
TRBJ2-1	TRBD2	TRBV20-1	-	TGCAGTGCTAGAGGATTAACTAGCGGGACAGAGCAGTTCTTC	CSARGLTSGTEQFF
TRBJ2-3	-	TRBV29-1	-	TGCAGCGTGACCCTTTTCGGCGGGAAGGGGTCAGATACGCAGTATTTT	CSVTLFGGKGSDTQYF
TRBJ2-3	-	TRBV20-1	-	TGCAGTGCTAGAACCCGTTTGGGGGCCACAGATACGCAGTATTTT	CSARTRLGATDTQYF
TRBJ2-5	-	TRBV6-5	few	TGTGCCAGCAGTTACGGGTTGAATCCAGGGGAGACCCAGTACTTC	CASSYGLNPGETQYF
TRBJ2-1	TRBD2	TRBV12-3/TRBV12-4	many	TGTGCCAGCAGGTCTGGCGGGGGAACCAATGAGCAGTTCTTC	CASRSGGGTNEQFF
TRBJ2-7	-	TRBV18	-	TGTGCCAGCTCACTCGGACAGCTTCCCTACGAGCAGTACTTC	CASSLGQLPYEQYF
TRBJ1-5	TRBD1	TRBV5-6	-	TGTGCCAGCAGCACTACAGGGGGTTCTCGGCAGCCCCAGCATTTT	CASSTTGGSRQPQHF
TRBJ1-2	TRBD1	TRBV4-3	few	TGCGCCAGCAGCCAAGCCTACGGACAGGGTTTCGACTATGGCTACACCTTC	CASSQAYGQGFDYGYTF
TRBJ2-5	-	TRBV5-1	few	TGCGCCAGCAGCTTGGATCAGAAAGAGACCCAGTACTTC	CASSLDQKETQYF
TRBJ2-4	-	TRBV9	few	TGTGCCAGCAGCGTAGGCGGACCCAAAAACATTCAGTACTTC	CASSVGGPKNIQYF
TRBJ2-1	TRBD2	TRBV29-1	-	TGCAGCGTGGACGGCGGGAGCGTTTCCTACAATGAGCAGTTCTTC	CSVDGGSVSYNEQFF
TRBJ1-6	-	TRBV2	-	TGTGCCAGCAGTGGACAGCCGGCCGGTTCACCCCTCCACTTT	CASSGQPAGSPLHF
TRBJ1-1	-	TRBV28	few	TGTGCCAGCAGTTACGGCTTGGGGGGCGGGAACACTGAAGCTTTCTTT	CASSYGLGGGNTEAFF
TRBJ2-3	-	TRBV24-1	few	TGTGCCACCAGTGGCCTACAGGGTCTAGGAGCAGATACGCAGTATTTT	CATSGLQGLGADTQYF
TRBJ2-1	-	TRBV6-2/TRBV6-3	few	TGTGCCAGCAGTCACACGAGGGTTGATGAGCAGTTCTTC	CASSHTRVDEQFF
TRBJ2-3	TRBD2	TRBV20-1	-	TGCAGTGCTAGGCCTCCGACTAGCGGGAGGGGTGATACGCAGTATTTT	CSARPPTSGRGDTQYF
TRBJ1-1	-	TRBV5-1	few	TGCGCCAGCAGCTTGGGGTCAGCGATCACTGAAGCTTTCTTT	CASSLGSAITEAFF
TRBJ2-1	TRBD2	TRBV9	few	TGTGCCAGCAGCGTAGTTGCGGGAGGCCCAGGGGAGCAGTTCTTC	CASSVVAGGPGEQFF
TRBJ2-3	-	TRBV5-1	many	TGCGCCAGCAGTAGTACATCCTTCGCAGATACGCAGTATTTT	CASSSTSFADTQYF
TRBJ2-5	TRBD1	TRBV6-5	few	TGTGCCAGCAGTTACTTTGGGACAGGGGAGATAGAGACCCAGTACTTC	CASSYFGTGEIETQYF
TRBJ2-5	TRBD1	TRBV12-3/TRBV12-4	-	TGTGCCAGCAGTTTTCGGACAGGGGTTCCCACGGGAGAGACCCAGTACTTC	CASSFRTGVPTGETQYF
TRBJ2-5	-	TRBV20-1	few	TGCAGTGCTAGTGGAGTACGGGAGACCCAGTACTTC	CSASGVRETQYF
TRBJ2-3	-	TRBV1	-	TGCACTGGGAGCAGGGGGCAGACAGATACGCAGTATTTT	CTGSRGQTDTQYF
TRBJ2-2	-	TRBV7-2	-	TGTGCCAGCAGCACCCGCCCGCACCCCCCCGGGGAGCTGTTTTTT	CASSTRPHPPGELFF
TRBJ2-2	TRBD2	TRBV29-1	many	TGCAGCGTTTGGACTAGCGGGAGCCAGAGAAACACCGGGGAGCTGTTTTTT	CSVWTSGSQRNTGELFF
TRBJ2-4	-	TRBV4-2	many	TGTGCCAGCAGCCAAAAACGGGATGTGGGAAGTGCTCAGTACTTC	CASSQKRDVGSAQYF
TRBJ1-1	-	TRBV20-1	-	TGCAGTGCCTCCCCGGCGGTTCTCACATTAAAAAACACTGAAGCTTTCTTT	CSASPAVLTLKNTEAFF
TRBJ2-2	-	TRBV6-1	-	TGTGCCAGCAATACCCAAGGGGCATCGAACACCGGGGAGCTGTTTTTT	CASNTQGASNTGELFF
TRBJ2-3	-	TRBV18	few	TGTGCCAGCTCACCACCGTTTAGCACAGATACGCAGTATTTT	CASSPPFSTDTQYF
TRBJ2-6	-	TRBV27	-	TGTGCCAGCAGTGGGGGCATTTCTGGGGCCAACGTCCTGACTTTC	CASSGGISGANVLTF
TRBJ2-4	TRBD1	TRBV20-1	few	TGTAGGGGGCCTGTGGGGAACATTCAGTACTTC	CRGPVGNIQYF
TRBJ2-5	-	TRBV7-9	few	TGTGCCAGCAAGGCATTAGAGGATTGGGGGACCCAGTACTTC	CASKALEDWGTQYF
TRBJ2-5	-	TRBV7-2	-	TGTGCCAGCAGCGGGGCAGCCCAAGAGACCCAGTACTTC	CASSGAAQETQYF
TRBJ2-4	-	TRBV5-5	many	TGTGCCAGCAGCCCCGAATATCGAGCCAAAAACATTCAGTACTTC	CASSPEYRAKNIQYF
TRBJ2-1	TRBD2	TRBV6-5	-	TGTGCCAGCAGTTCTAAGGGACTAGCGGGTCCGGAGTTCTTC	CASSSKGLAGPEFF
TRBJ2-7	TRBD2	TRBV7-8	few	TGTGCCAGCAGCTTAGGGGCTAGCGGGAGTCTCTACGAGCAGTACTTC	CASSLGASGSLYEQYF
TRBJ2-6	TRBD1	TRBV19	few	TGTGCCAGTCTGAGTCCCCTGGGACAGGGGCGGTCTGGGGCCAACGTCCTGACTTTC	CASLSPLGQGRSGANVLTF